Listed below are T cell receptor beta chains from one sample, sequenced in a study of blood T cell repertoires in COVID-19. Clones were sequenced by immunoSEQ multiplex PCR, and TCRdb holds only the in-frame ones, with some missing. Found here are around 190,000 clones, approximately 90% of them singletons; the top ten hold 1.1%. Sequenced sample: peripheral blood. These receptors all come from a man aged 25-45 years with acute or convalescent COVID-19. CDR3s include the opening cysteine and the closing phenylalanine or tryptophan. D genes are given only for firm matches. Clone size is not always given. Where it is, it says once, few, many or a class for expanded clones.

TRBJ2-5	NA	14	TRBV5-1	NA	CASSLVEGGETQYF	TGCGCCAGCAGCTTGGTCGAGGGAGGAGAGACCCAGTACTTC
TRBJ1-4	NA	17	TRBV28	once	CASLYGGRGATNEKLFF	TGTGCCAGCTTGTACGGGGGGCGAGGTGCAACTAATGAAAAACTGTTTTTT
TRBJ1-2	NA	15	TRBV19	NA	CASSTPGTKTGGYTF	TGTGCCAGTAGTACCCCAGGAACCAAAACGGGGGGCTACACCTTC
TRBJ2-7	NA	15	TRBV5-1	NA	CASSLSGREGDEQYF	TGCGCCAGCAGCCTTTCAGGCAGGGAAGGAGACGAGCAGTACTTC
TRBJ1-3	NA	15	TRBV28	NA	CASSLMGGPGNTIYF	TGTGCCAGCAGTTTAATGGGGGGTCCTGGAAACACCATATATTTT
TRBJ2-5	NA	12	TRBV7-9	NA	CASSVSLETQYF	TGTGCCAGCAGCGTATCCCTGGAGACCCAGTACTTC
TRBJ2-2	TRBD1	17	TRBV5-4	once	CASSVLTGGLNTGELFF	TGTGCCAGCAGCGTACTCACAGGGGGGCTGAACACCGGGGAGCTGTTTTTT
TRBJ2-1	TRBD2	15	TRBV28	NA	CASIPPVGGEGEQFF	TGTGCCAGCATACCGCCCGTCGGTGGGGAGGGTGAGCAGTTCTTC
TRBJ1-2	TRBD1	14	TRBV2	few	CASKAAGGNRGYTF	TGTGCCAGCAAGGCGGCAGGGGGTAATCGCGGCTACACCTTC
TRBJ1-6	TRBD1	13	TRBV30	once	CAWSYQGDAPLHF	TGTGCCTGGAGTTACCAGGGGGATGCGCCCCTCCACTTT
TRBJ2-3	NA	15	TRBV9	NA	CASSPRGRNPDTQYF	TGTGCCAGCTCCCCCAGGGGGAGGAACCCAGATACGCAGTATTTT
TRBJ2-1	NA	17	TRBV28	NA	CASISWAGESSYNEQFF	TGTGCCAGCATATCTTGGGCTGGGGAGAGCTCCTACAATGAGCAGTTCTTC
TRBJ1-2	NA	15	TRBV7-9	NA	CASSLDRPSNYGYTF	TGTGCCAGCAGCTTAGACAGACCCTCCAACTATGGCTACACCTTC
TRBJ2-1	TRBD2	15	TRBV5-4	NA	CASSLGSGNYNEQFF	TGTGCCAGCAGCTTGGGTAGCGGGAACTACAATGAGCAGTTCTTC
TRBJ2-7	NA	14	TRBV11-1	NA	CASSADRSSYEQYF	TGTGCCAGCAGCGCGGACAGAAGCTCCTACGAGCAGTACTTC
TRBJ2-1	NA	11	TRBV5-1	NA	CASSSINEQFF	TGCGCCAGCAGCTCTATAAATGAGCAGTTCTTC
TRBJ2-1	NA	14	TRBV19	once	CASSLGQFNNEQFF	TGTGCCAGTAGTTTGGGACAATTCAACAATGAGCAGTTCTTC
TRBJ2-4	NA	13	TRBV6-5	NA	CATWAFGKNIQYF	TGTGCCACCTGGGCCTTTGGCAAAAACATTCAGTACTTC
TRBJ1-4	NA	15	TRBV28	NA	CASRLLGGRGEKLFF	TGTGCCAGCAGACTTTTGGGGGGGCGTGGGGAAAAACTGTTTTTT
TRBJ1-2	NA	12	TRBV2	few	CASDRTNYGYTF	TGTGCCAGTGACAGAACTAACTATGGCTACACCTTC
TRBJ1-2	TRBD1	18	TRBV30	NA	CAWSVRDRGTLGLYGYTF	TGTGCCTGGAGTGTCCGGGACAGGGGTACCCTAGGGCTATATGGCTACACCTTC
TRBJ1-1	TRBD1	13	TRBV2	NA	CASIQDRTTEAFF	TGTGCCAGCATTCAGGACAGGACCACTGAAGCTTTCTTT
TRBJ2-7	NA	13	TRBV18	NA	CASSPNPGSEQYF	TGTGCCAGCTCACCAAATCCGGGTTCCGAGCAGTACTTC
TRBJ1-2	NA	15	TRBV5-6	NA	CASSFLAGGNYGYTF	TGTGCCAGCAGCTTCTTGGCAGGAGGTAACTATGGCTACACCTTC
TRBJ2-7	NA	15	TRBV4-1	NA	CASSQVDSSSYEQYF	TGCGCCAGCAGCCAAGTAGATAGCAGCTCCTACGAGCAGTACTTC
TRBJ1-5	NA	14	TRBV5-1	NA	CASSLSGGNQPQHF	TGCGCCAGCAGCTTGTCCGGTGGCAATCAGCCCCAGCATTTT
TRBJ1-5	NA	14	TRBV27	NA	CASQGHGNNQPQHF	TGTGCCAGCCAGGGACACGGAAACAATCAGCCCCAGCATTTT
TRBJ1-6	NA	13	TRBV7-2	NA	CASSLGQVGPLHF	TGTGCCAGCAGCTTAGGACAGGTGGGTCCCCTCCACTTT
TRBJ2-3	NA	13	TRBV11-1	NA	CASSLPTTDTQYF	TGTGCCAGCAGCTTACCTACTACGGATACGCAGTATTTT
TRBJ1-6	NA	15	TRBV9	NA	CASSGGETYNSPLHF	TGTGCCAGCAGCGGAGGTGAGACCTATAATTCACCCCTCCACTTT
TRBJ2-3	TRBD2	14	TRBV12-5	NA	CASNPSGGTDTQYF	TGTGCTAGTAACCCTAGCGGGGGGACAGATACGCAGTATTTT
TRBJ1-2	NA	18	TRBV21-1	NA	CASSSPFLLPPVGYGYTF	TGTGCCAGCAGCTCGCCCTTCCTACTCCCCCCCGTCGGCTATGGCTACACCTTC
TRBJ1-2	NA	14	TRBV5-1	NA	CASRPTGRNYGYTF	TGCGCCAGCAGACCCACTGGGAGAAACTATGGCTACACCTTC
TRBJ2-7	NA	11	TRBV20-1	NA	CRVRGRNEQYF	TGCAGGGTCAGGGGTAGGAACGAGCAGTACTTC
TRBJ2-1	NA	13	TRBV30	NA	CAWSLGLTNEQFF	TGTGCCTGGAGTTTAGGACTAACAAATGAGCAGTTCTTC
TRBJ2-7	NA	14	TRBV5-1	NA	CASSLDWDSYEQYF	TGCGCCAGCAGCTTGGACTGGGACTCGTACGAGCAGTACTTC
TRBJ2-7	TRBD2	15	TRBV9	NA	CASSPKTSGPYEQYF	TGTGCCAGCAGCCCCAAGACTAGCGGGCCATACGAGCAGTACTTC
TRBJ2-1	NA	16	TRBV4-1	once	CASSQFPGLRVEEQFF	TGCGCCAGCAGCCAATTCCCGGGACTTAGGGTCGAGGAGCAGTTCTTC
TRBJ2-6	NA	15	TRBV5-6	NA	CASSPRGSGANVLTF	TGTGCCAGCAGCCCCCGGGGCTCTGGGGCCAACGTCCTGACTTTC
TRBJ2-7	TRBD1	16	TRBV5-1	NA	CASSSPGQGYSYEQYF	TGCGCCAGCAGCTCCCCGGGACAGGGGTACTCCTACGAGCAGTACTTC
TRBJ1-5	NA	15	TRBV18	NA	CASSPQGYSNQPQHF	TGTGCCAGCTCACCCCAGGGATATAGCAATCAGCCCCAGCATTTT
TRBJ1-2	NA	13	TRBV11-2	NA	CASSLITGYGYTF	TGTGCCAGCAGCTTAATCACAGGGTATGGCTACACCTTC
TRBJ2-1	NA	15	TRBV28	once	CASSLWRGRYNEQFF	TGTGCCAGCAGTTTATGGCGGGGCCGCTACAATGAGCAGTTCTTC
TRBJ2-5	NA	10	TRBV2	NA	CASKYETQYF	TGTGCCAGCAAATATGAGACCCAGTACTTC
TRBJ1-5	NA	16	TRBV28	NA	CASSLWGQSSNQPQHF	TGTGCCAGCAGTTTGTGGGGGCAGAGTAGCAATCAGCCCCAGCATTTT
TRBJ2-1	TRBD2	14	TRBV12-5	NA	CASGTSSGGGEQFF	TGTGCTAGTGGGACCTCTAGCGGGGGCGGAGAGCAGTTCTTC
TRBJ2-3	NA	12	TRBV2	NA	CASSEQIDTQYF	TGTGCCAGCAGTGAACAGATTGATACGCAGTATTTT
TRBJ1-3	NA	15	TRBV5-1	NA	CASSLGQRNGNTIYF	TGCGCCAGCAGCTTAGGACAGCGAAATGGAAACACCATATATTTT